The clone carrying this TCR beta chain has a single count. Antigen: not known. The sample is drawn from a study of T cell responses to AZD1222 COVID-19 vaccine. Study at large: Second-dose schedules of about 4 or about 12 weeks were combined.

Sequenced by immunoSEQ multiplex PCR; TCRdb stores in-frame clones only, minus some. The sample lists over 120,000 clones; roughly 93% were seen once. Study-level results: Donors skewed white British and female; clonal diversity was possibly underestimated. Vaccine-related CD4 TCRs covered spike, predominating at 160-218 and 743-854. As reported, nearly half of all spike-specific TCRs target variant regions that are unmutated.

The clonotype comes from an adult in good health. The sequencing used peripheral blood, collected on day 0 of AZD1222 vaccination.

The CDR3 loop reads CASSLGGTFREAFF. For the CDR3, the DNA is TGTGCCAGCAGCTTAGGGGGGACATTCCGGGAAGCTTTCTTT. The rearrangement uses TRBV7-9 and TRBJ1-1; D is perhaps TRBD1 (6 bases). Trimming shortened V by 1 base and J by 8 bases, and 14 bases separated the two germline ends. The CDR3 spans 14 residues. Germline loops: CDR1 SEHNR, CDR2 FQNEAQ (reference sequence).